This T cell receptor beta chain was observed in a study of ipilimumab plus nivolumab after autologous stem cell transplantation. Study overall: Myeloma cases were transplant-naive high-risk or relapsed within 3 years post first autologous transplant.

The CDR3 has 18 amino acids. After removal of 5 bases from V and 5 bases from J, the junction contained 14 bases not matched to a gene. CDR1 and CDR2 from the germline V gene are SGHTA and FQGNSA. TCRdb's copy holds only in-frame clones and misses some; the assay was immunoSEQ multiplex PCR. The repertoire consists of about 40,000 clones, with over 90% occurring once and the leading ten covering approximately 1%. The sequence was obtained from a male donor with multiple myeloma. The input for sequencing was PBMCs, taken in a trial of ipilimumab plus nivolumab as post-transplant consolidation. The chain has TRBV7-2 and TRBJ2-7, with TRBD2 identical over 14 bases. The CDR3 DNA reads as TGTGCCAGCAGCCAGAGGGGGAGACTAGCGGGGGGGCCCCACGAGCAGTACTTC. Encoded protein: CASSQRGRLAGGPHEQYF.